Detailed here is one TCR beta chain. No antigen is known for it. Base qualities are not at hand, and no much larger clone is one base apart. The data originate from a study of memory CD4+ T cells and cytomegalovirus serostatus (dated by TCRdb to the late 2010s). At the level of the whole study: The cohort included roughly 35 healthy adults from Belgium, of whom 9 were CMV seropositive and about 25 were CMV seronegative. To replicate a published TCR-based CMV serostatus classifier, the study sequenced CD4+ memory TCRbeta repertoires from a Belgian cohort whose cytomegalovirus serostatus was known.

Relative to germline, V is 3 bases shorter and J is 4 bases shorter, with 15 bases between their ends. The CDR3, cysteine through phenylalanine, is 15 amino acids long. Kept here is only the CDR3 DNA, which spans 45 bases and is read in frame from base 1. The germline V gene yields SQVTM for CDR1 and ANQGSEA for CDR2. Single viable CD3+CD4+CD8-CD45RO+ cells were sorted as memory CD4+ T cells on a FACSAria II. To determine CMV serostatus, a Roche Elecsys assay was used that detects serum IgG against CMV pp150, pp28, p38 and p52. Following thawing, total CD4+ T cells were enriched through positive selection using CD4 magnetic microbeads. The samples came from a different study that was designed specifically to examine the CD4+ T cell memory repertoire. Peripheral blood mononuclear cells were isolated and cryopreserved according to standard operating procedures, and serum was stored at -80 degrees C. The staining relied on CD3-PerCP (BW264/56), CD4-APC (RPA-T4), CD45RO-PE (UCHT1) and CD8-Pacific Orange (3B5) antibodies, and Sytox blue was used to exclude non-viable cells.

The paper as a whole reports these results and caveats: On the Belgian cohort, the classifier based on the original framework reached a median bootstrapped AUC of approximately 0.95, with a 95% CI of 0.76-1.00. The results were interpreted as suggesting that the CMV-associated TCR signature is mostly present in the CD4+ memory repertoire. Of 150 to 200 previously reported CMV-associated TCRbeta sequences, about 72 appeared in the CD4+ memory repertoires, each in one to five individuals. For CMV serostatus prediction, a median bootstrapped AUC of approximately 0.95 was reached with the original framework, and a median bootstrapped AUC of approximately 0.89 was reached with a US-trained random forest. Only CD4+CD45RO+ memory cells were sequenced, unlike the original study, which covered naive and memory CD4+ and CD8+ populations.

Genomic DNA was extracted from sorted cells with the Quick-DNA Microprep Kit. Amplification of TCRbeta DNA was done with the immunoSEQ hsTCRbeta kit, following the protocol from the manufacturer. TCRbeta libraries were sequenced on an Illumina MiSeq instrument. In the original analysis: Removing out-of-frame sequences left 2,204,828 distinct TCRbeta sequences, an average of around 67,000 per individual. Each individual was scored according to the count of 164 previously reported CMV-associated TCRbeta sequences and the total productive distinct TCRbeta count. A beta-binomial model was reimplemented in Python, and scikit-learn random forests with default parameters were trained on US cohort data. Classifier performance on the Belgian cohort was reported as the median AUC with percentile confidence intervals calculated over 10,000 bootstrap iterations. In its TCRdb copy, this immuneACCESS table keeps in-frame sequences only and misses some clones. Where compared with another copy, unresolved V genes explain less than half of these, and the others have no known cause. The V and J calls and the clone size are those of that table, but D and trimming were determined from the DNA. The sample contains around 44,000 clones, about 82% of them found a single time. Roughly 6.7% of the sample comes from the top ten.

The receptor comes from an adult in good health and CMV-seronegative. Sequenced sample: memory CD4+ T cells from blood. The chain is made from TRBV29-1 and TRBJ2-2; TRBD2 is a possible D gene, resting on 5 matching bases. The nucleotides are TGCAGCGTTGACCCCACCACGGCGGGCACCGGGGAGCTGTTTTTT. It encodes CSVDPTTAGTGELFF.